This T cell receptor beta chain was retrieved from a study of cytomegalovirus exposure and HLA in healthy donors. Study-level points and caveats: Segments of the TCR beta V type were, in most cases, productive about 87% or about 30% of the time in an earlier analysis.

Germline V gene data show CDR1 as SGHDT and CDR2 as YYEEEE. V was shortened by 1 base and J by 0 bases, with 7 bases between the two germline ends. There are 14 residues in the CDR3. The PCR was carried out with 60 Vbeta primers and 13 Jbeta primers. Sequencing was performed with immunoSEQ multiplex PCR; in TCRdb, only in-frame clones are kept and a portion is missing. The profile shows about 120,000 clones, approximately 74% of them singletons. A word on this clone: As yet, its antigen is unknown.

The genes are TRBV5-6 and TRBJ1-2; D is uncertain. The origin of this receptor is a man aged 35-49 years in good health and CMV-seropositive. Input material: PBMCs. As DNA, the CDR3 is TGTGCCAGCAGCTTGCTGTCCCCTAACTATGGCTACACCTTC. It translates to CASSLLSPNYGYTF.